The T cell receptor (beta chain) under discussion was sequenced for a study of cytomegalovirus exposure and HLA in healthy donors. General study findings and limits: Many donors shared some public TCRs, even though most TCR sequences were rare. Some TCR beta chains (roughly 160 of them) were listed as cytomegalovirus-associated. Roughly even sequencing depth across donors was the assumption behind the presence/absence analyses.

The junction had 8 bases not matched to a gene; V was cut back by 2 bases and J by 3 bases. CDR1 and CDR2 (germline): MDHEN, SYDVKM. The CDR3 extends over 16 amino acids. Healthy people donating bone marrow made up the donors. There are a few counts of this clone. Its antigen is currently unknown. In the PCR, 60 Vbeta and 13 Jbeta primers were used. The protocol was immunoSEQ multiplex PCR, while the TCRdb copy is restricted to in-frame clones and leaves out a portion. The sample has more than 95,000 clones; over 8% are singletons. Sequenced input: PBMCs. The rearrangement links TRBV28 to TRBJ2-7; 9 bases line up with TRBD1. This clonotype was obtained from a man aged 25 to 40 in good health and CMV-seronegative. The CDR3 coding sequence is TGTGCCAGCAGTTTACTGCCGGGACAGGGTGACTACGAGCAGTACTTC. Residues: CASSLLPGQGDYEQYF.